The 31 T cell receptor beta chains given below trace back to one sample, sequenced in a study of prognosis after radiotherapy for stage I lung cancer listed by TCRdb under 2021. Sequencer: Illumina HiSeq 3000. Two rounds of multiplex PCR were used to amplify the TCR beta CDR3 region from genomic DNA. The first PCR round used primers specific to each TRBV and TRBJ gene, and the primer sequences were filed in Chinese patent CN105087789A. The public reads were reprocessed in TCRdb via fastp at Q25 and MiXCR, keeping in-frame beta chains. CDR3 protein sequences are deduplicated, and each keeps its most common genes and DNA. Across this sample there are 20,000 to 25,000 distinct CDR3 sequences, with under 40% seen only once. The top ten constitute 62% of the sample. The specimen was PBMCs, collected before or after stereotactic body radiation therapy (not recorded which). Receptors were obtained from a donor aged 50 or older with non-small cell lung cancer.

This clonotype has ten or more counts. The CDR3 is CASSPWSSGANVLTF. The CDR3 DNA is TGTGCCAGTAGTCCTTGGAGCTCTGGGGCCAACGTCCTGACTTTC. The chain combines TRBV19 with TRBJ2-6; D is undetermined. Trimming removed 5 bases from V and 0 bases from J, with 8 bases in between. This CDR3 is 15 amino acids long. Germline V gene sequence: CDR1 LNHDA, CDR2 SQIVND (reference sequence).

This clonotype was counted at least ten times. The chain couples TRBV12-3 or TRBV12-4 to TRBJ2-3; 7 bases agree with TRBD2. Germline trimming cut 7 bases from V and 12 bases from J; bases unmatched to any gene: 13. The CDR3 sequence is 13 residues long. The CDR3 DNA sequence: TGTGCCAGCAACGACCTAGGGGAGGGTATCCAGTATTTT. Protein product: CASNDLGEGIQYF.

The chain links TRBV13 to TRBJ2-2, with D hard to call. This CDR3 spans 16 amino acids. Germline lookup yields CDR1 PRHDT and CDR2 FYEKMQ (reference sequence). The germline V and J ends were trimmed by 0 bases and 0 bases, with 8 bases remaining between them. This chain's CDR3 is CASSLGQIANTGELFF. CDR3 nucleotide sequence: TGTGCCAGCAGCTTAGGTCAGATAGCGAACACCGGGGAGCTGTTTTTT.

V is TRBV5-6 and J is TRBJ2-3, with D possibly matching TRBD2 (5 bases). Germline CDR1 is SGHDT and CDR2 is YYEEEE. The CDR3 has 14 amino acids. V gave up 5 bases and J gave up 1 base, with 11 bases separating them. The CDR3 DNA is TGTGCCAGCAGGGACGGGATCCGCACAGATACGCAGTATTTT. Its protein product is CASRDGIRTDTQYF.

This clonotype was detected ten times or more. The chain couples TRBV6-2 or TRBV6-3 to TRBJ1-2, with 7 positions matching TRBD1. Trimming took 3 bases from V and 5 from J; bases not matched to a gene: 9. The CDR3 covers 15 residues. Germline V gene data show CDR1 as MNHEY and CDR2 as SVGEGT. The DNA of the CDR3 is TGTGCCAGCAGTTATGGCAGGGGGTATAGATATGGCTACACCTTC. Protein sequence: CASSYGRGYRYGYTF.

This clonotype appeared many times. This chain links TRBV4-3 with TRBJ2-3; 9 positions agree with TRBD1. The germline V gene encodes CDR1 LGHNA and CDR2 YSLEER. Trimming took 4 bases from V and 0 from J; bases not matched to a gene: 14. This CDR3 spans 19 amino acids. CDR3 coding DNA: TGCGCCAGCAGCCGATCAGGGACAGGGCGGGTCTCTAGCACAGATACGCAGTATTTT. Translation gives CASSRSGTGRVSSTDTQYF.

In DNA, the CDR3 is TGCAGTGCTGGGGGACGGGTGAACACTGAAGCTTTCTTT. Amino acids: CSAGGRVNTEAFF. The chain is built from TRBV20-1 and TRBJ1-1; the D gene is possibly TRBD1 (5 bases). CDR1 and CDR2 (germline): DFQATT, SNEGSKA (reference sequence). The CDR3 runs 13 residues. V was shortened by 5 bases and J by 0 bases, with 10 bases between the two germline ends.

This clonotype has at least ten counts. The gene calls are TRBV7-2 and TRBJ2-7, with TRBD1 identical over 8 bases. Trimming removed 4 bases from V and 2 bases from J; junction bases left unmatched: 4. The germline V gene encodes CDR1 SGHTA and CDR2 FQGNSA. The CDR3 is 14 residues long. The CDR3 DNA sequence: TGTGCCAGCAGCTCCAGGGGGCCTCCCTACGAGCAGTACTTC. Protein sequence: CASSSRGPPYEQYF.

The chain links TRBV7-2 to TRBJ1-5; maybe TRBD1 (5 bases). The CDR3 length is 14 residues. Germline CDR1 reads SGHTA; CDR2 reads FQGNSA. The V end was cut by 2 bases, the J end by 6 bases, with 11 bases between. CDR3 coding DNA: TGTGCCAGCAGCTTAACGTTAGGGGTTCAGCCCCAGCATTTT. Translation: CASSLTLGVQPQHF.

This clonotype was recorded at least ten times. The chain has TRBV6-5 and TRBJ1-2, with D hard to call. This CDR3 has 13 amino acids. Trimming took 0 bases from V and 6 from J, leaving 8 bases between them. The germline V gene has CDR1 MNHEY and CDR2 SVGAGI. CDR3 bases: TGTGCCAGCAGTTACTCAGTAGCCCATGGCTACACCTTC. Translated, it gives CASSYSVAHGYTF.

Here the CDR3 DNA reads TGCGCCAGCAGCTTTTCCCAGGGGCGAAGTAGCGAGCAGTACTTC. This codes for CASSFSQGRSSEQYF. The chain carries TRBV5-1 and TRBJ2-7, with a weak D call TRBD1 (6 bases). CDR3 length equals 15 residues. V dropped 2 bases and J dropped 6 bases, with 18 bases sitting between them. Germline CDR1 is SGHRS and CDR2 is YFSETQ.

About this clonotype itself: The germline gene is not matched at one end of the junction; a read error may be the cause. The chain uses TRBV12-5 and TRBJ2-2; D remains unclear. CDR1 and CDR2 (germline): LGHNT, FRNRAP. The CDR3 has 16 amino acids. The CDR3 spells CASGWVGQAFTWELFF. The CDR3 coding sequence is TGTGCTAGTGGTTGGGTAGGGCAGGCGTTCACCTGGGAGCTGTTTTTT.

In this sample, this clonotype turned up many times. The chain links TRBV5-1 to TRBJ2-3, with D unclear. This CDR3 has 14 residues. The germline V and J ends were trimmed by 2 bases and 2 bases, with 9 bases remaining between them. CDR1 and CDR2 from the germline V gene are SGHRS and YFSETQ. The CDR3 DNA is TGCGCCAGCAGCTTAGGGTCTTCCACAGATACGCAGTATTTT. This sequence encodes CASSLGSSTDTQYF.

The table lists this clonotype with many counts. V gene TRBV2 combines with J gene TRBJ1-2; no definite D call. Germline CDR1 is SNHLY and CDR2 is FYNNEI. The CDR3 sequence is 14 residues long. Trimming stripped 3 bases from V and 6 bases from J, with 14 bases between. CDR3 region: CASSDEAGGDGYTF. DNA of the CDR3: TGTGCCAGCAGTGATGAGGCGGGCGGGGATGGCTACACCTTC.

To note about this clonotype: Since a much larger clone is just one base distant, this may be a read error. J is TRBJ1-5 and V is TRBV5-5; tentatively, D is TRBD1 (6 bases). This CDR3 region has 15 residues. CDR1 and CDR2 from the germline V gene are SGHKS and YYEKEE (reference sequence). CDR3 amino acids: CASSHTTGSNQTQHF. The CDR3 DNA is TGTGCCAGCAGCCATACCACAGGGTCAAATCAGACCCAGCATTTT.

This clonotype was counted many times. The gene calls are TRBV6-2 or TRBV6-3 and TRBJ1-1, with D perhaps matching TRBD1 (5 bases). Germline-derived CDR1 and CDR2 are MNHEY and SVGEGT. The CDR3 contains 16 residues. V lost 2 bases, J lost 0 bases, and 13 bases lay in between. CDR3 loop: CASSYGGGTMNTEAFF. The CDR3 DNA reads TGTGCCAGCAGTTACGGCGGGGGAACGATGAACACTGAAGCTTTCTTT.

This clonotype was recorded many times. The chain carries TRBV11-2 and TRBJ1-1, with D maybe TRBD1 (5 bases). With 4 bases removed from V and 11 bases from J, the gap between germline ends came to 14 bases. Germline CDR1 reads SGHAT; CDR2 reads FQNNGV. The CDR3 extends over 12 amino acids. This CDR3 reads CASSSNRDVAFF. Written as DNA, the CDR3 is TGTGCCAGCAGCTCCAACCGGGACGTCGCTTTCTTT. Variable domain in full (rest from reference TRBV11-2 and TRBJ1-1): EAGVAQSPRYKIIEKRQSVAFWCNPISGHATLYWYQQILGQGPKLLIQFQNNGVVDDSQLPKDRFSAERLKGVDSTLKIQPAKLEDSAVYLCASSSNRDVAFFGQGTRLTVV.

The J gene is TRBJ1-6, the V gene TRBV9; D is unresolved. Germline V gene data show CDR1 as SGDLS and CDR2 as YYNGEE. Trimming removed 4 bases at V and 7 bases at J, with 21 bases between. The CDR3 loop spans 17 amino acids. The CDR3 bases are TGTGCCAGCAGCCCAGAGCCGGGGAGGTCGGCGAATTCACCCCTCCACTTT. Residues: CASSPEPGRSANSPLHF. Using reference TRBV9 and TRBJ1-6 for the parts outside the CDR3, the full variable domain is DSGVTQTPKHLITATGQRVTLRCSPRSGDLSVYWYQQSLDQGLQFLIQYYNGEERAKGNILERFSAQQFPDLHSELNLSSLELGDSALYFCASSPEPGRSANSPLHFGNGTRLTVT.

This clonotype was counted many times. The CDR3 region is CASSLGSGWSGNTIYF. CDR3 DNA sequence: TGTGCCAGCAGCTTAGGATCGGGATGGTCTGGAAACACCATATATTTT. The chain combines TRBV11-3 with TRBJ1-3; no definite D call. This CDR3 region has 16 residues. V was shortened by 1 base and J by 1 base, with 11 bases between the two germline ends. Germline CDR1 reads SGHNT; CDR2 reads YENEEA.

This clonotype occurred many times. V usage is TRBV2 and J usage is TRBJ1-1; the match to TRBD1 covers 8 bases. After removal of 11 bases from V and 5 bases from J, the junction contained 7 bases not matched to a gene. Germline-derived CDR1 and CDR2 are SNHLY and FYNNEI. CDR3 length: 12 residues. The CDR3 coding sequence is TGTGCCGGACGGACAGGGCATACTGAAGCTTTCTTT. Protein product: CAGRTGHTEAFF.

This sequence joins TRBV28 and TRBJ2-3; maybe TRBD2 (5 bases). V lost 11 bases to trimming and J lost 4 bases, with 13 bases between them. The germline V gene encodes CDR1 MDHEN and CDR2 SYDVKM. CDR3 length: 12 residues. This chain's CDR3 is CAESGNADTQYF. CDR3 DNA: TGTGCCGAGAGCGGTAATGCAGATACGCAGTATTTT.

To note about this clonotype: Its ends do not fully match the called genes, so a read error is possible. This chain uses TRBV9 with TRBJ2-2; the D gene is possibly TRBD2 (5 bases). Looked up from germline, CDR1 is SGDLS and CDR2 is YYNGEE. This CDR3 comprises 15 residues. CDR3 nucleotide sequence: TGTGCCAGCAGCGTATACTACCTTAACACCGGGGAGCCGTTTTTT. Encoded protein: CASSVYYLNTGEPFF.

This clonotype was detected many times. DNA for the CDR3: TGTGCCAGCAGCGTAGCCCTTGGCGGGGCGATCAACGAGCAGTACTTC. Translated, it gives CASSVALGGAINEQYF. This chain connects TRBV9 to TRBJ2-7; the D gene is possibly TRBD2 (6 bases). V was trimmed by 0 bases and J by 5 bases, leaving 18 bases between them. This CDR3 has 16 amino acids. Germline V gene data show CDR1 as SGDLS and CDR2 as YYNGEE.

The chain combines TRBV3-1 with TRBJ1-6; D is unclear. Germline V gene data show CDR1 as LGHDT and CDR2 as YNNKEL (reference sequence). V lost 3 bases and J lost 7, with 10 bases in between. The CDR3 covers 14 residues. The CDR3 sequence is CASSQGRSNSPLHF. In DNA form, the CDR3 reads TGTGCCAGCAGCCAGGGCCGGTCGAATTCACCCCTCCACTTT.

This clonotype was observed at least ten times. The J gene is TRBJ1-1, the V gene TRBV15; 7 nucleotides agree with TRBD1. Germline V gene data show CDR1 as LNHNV and CDR2 as YYDKDF (reference sequence). The junction had 3 bases not matched to a gene; V was cut back by 5 bases and J by 0 bases. The CDR3 is made up of 14 amino acids. The CDR3 coding sequence is TGTGCCACCAGCGTGGGACAGCTGAACACTGAAGCTTTCTTT. Residues: CATSVGQLNTEAFF.

This clonotype was seen only a few times. This may arise from a read error, as a much more abundant clone is one base away. The chain couples TRBV4-1 to TRBJ1-5; the D is unclear. This CDR3 is 13 amino acids long. Germline assignment: CDR1 MGHRA and CDR2 YSYEKL. Trimming took 6 bases from V and 9 from J, leaving 15 bases between them. As DNA, the CDR3 is TGCGCCAGCAGAGAGAACGTCCTTGGGCCCCAGCATTTT. It encodes CASRENVLGPQHF.

This clonotype was detected many times. The rearrangement joins TRBV10-3 to TRBJ2-1; D ambiguous. The V end lost 3 bases, the J end lost 4 bases, and 10 bases lay between the germline ends. This CDR3 region has 14 residues. Looked up from germline, CDR1 is ENHRY and CDR2 is SYGVKD. The chain's CDR3 is CAISESQVYNEQFF. DNA of the CDR3: TGTGCCATCAGTGAAAGTCAGGTTTACAATGAGCAGTTCTTC.

This clonotype appeared many times. The J gene is TRBJ1-1, the V gene TRBV6-1; the match to TRBD1 covers 10 bases. Germline values: CDR1 MNHNS, CDR2 SASEGT. Trimming removed 6 bases from V and 6 bases from J; junction bases left unmatched: 7. The CDR3 is made up of 14 amino acids. CDR3 protein: CASSRQGAFSEAFF. DNA of the CDR3: TGTGCCAGCAGCCGACAGGGGGCCTTTTCTGAAGCTTTCTTT.

This clonotype was seen repeatedly, ten times or more. Written as DNA, the CDR3 is TGCGCCAGCAGCTTGGCTGGCCTAGTAACCTACAATGAGCAGTTCTTC. The encoded protein is CASSLAGLVTYNEQFF. This chain uses TRBV5-1 with TRBJ2-1; D unclear. CDR1 is SGHRS, CDR2 YFSETQ, per germline. Trimming stripped 0 bases from V and 2 bases from J, with 12 bases between. The CDR3 extends over 16 amino acids.

In its sample, this clonotype was seen many times. The chain couples TRBV19 to TRBJ2-4; no reliable D call. The CDR3 is 13 residues long. Trimming stripped 5 bases from V and 8 bases from J, with 13 bases between. CDR1 and CDR2 (germline): LNHDA, SQIVND (reference sequence). The CDR3: CASSEVKTDIQYF. The CDR3 DNA follows: TGTGCCAGTAGTGAGGTCAAAACGGACATTCAGTACTTC.

This clonotype was detected ten times or more. The chain joins TRBV9 to TRBJ2-3; no firm D call. Between the trimmed V and J ends, which lost 2 bases and 1 base, there was a span of 5 bases. This CDR3 comprises 13 residues. The germline V gene has CDR1 SGDLS and CDR2 YYNGEE. The chain's CDR3 is CASSVARTDTQYF. CDR3 DNA sequence: TGTGCCAGCAGCGTCGCCCGCACAGATACGCAGTATTTT.